The 22 T cell receptor beta chains reported below all come from one sample, sequenced in a study of blood T cell repertoires in COVID-19. Some clones are missing from TCRdb's copy, which holds only in-frame ones; the method was immunoSEQ multiplex PCR. The table records 120,000 or so clones, approximately 81% of them present only once. Sequencing input: peripheral blood. Every receptor here comes from a woman aged 45-65 years with acute or convalescent COVID-19.

This chain links TRBV11-1 with TRBJ2-2; 7 bases match TRBD1. CDR1 and CDR2 from the germline V gene are SGHAT and FQDESV (reference sequence). The CDR3 has 15 residues. Unmatched junction bases numbered 5, after V lost 2 bases and J lost 5 bases. The CDR3: CASSLRDSRTGELFF. The CDR3 DNA reads TGTGCCAGCAGCTTACGGGACAGTAGAACCGGGGAGCTGTTTTTT.

In its sample, this clone was seen once. The chain joins TRBV18 to TRBJ1-3; D not certain. The CDR3 covers 19 residues. Germline CDR1 is KGHSH and CDR2 is LQKENI. Trimming removed 1 base from V and 0 bases from J, with 19 bases in between. In nucleotides, the CDR3 is TGTGCCAGCTCACCACTCGCCGTGGCCGCCGCAAACTCTGGAAACACCATATATTTT. It translates to CASSPLAVAAANSGNTIYF.

This chain's CDR3 is CASSVGSRTANTEAFF. The CDR3 DNA reads TGTGCCAGCAGCGTAGGTTCTAGGACAGCTAACACTGAAGCTTTCTTT. V gene TRBV9 combines with J gene TRBJ1-1; D perhaps matches TRBD1 (6 bases). Germline V gene sequence: CDR1 SGDLS, CDR2 YYNGEE. This CDR3 contains 16 residues. Trimming pared 0 bases from V and 2 bases from J, leaving 14 bases between.

J is TRBJ2-5 and V is TRBV6-4; D not resolved. The germline CDR1 and CDR2 sequences are MRHNA and SNTAGT. Trimming took off 11 bases at V and 3 bases at J, with 10 bases between the two ends. CDR3 length: 11 residues. The chain's CDR3 is CAGITKETQYF. In nucleotides, the CDR3 is TGTGCCGGAATAACTAAAGAGACCCAGTACTTC.

This CDR3 is CASSIGAGNQPQHF. For the CDR3, the DNA is TGTGCCAGCAGTATAGGGGCCGGGAATCAGCCCCAGCATTTT. The chain has TRBV2 and TRBJ1-5, with a possible D match to TRBD1 (5 bases). The V end lost 5 bases, the J end lost 4 bases, and 12 bases lay between the germline ends. Germline V lookup: CDR1 SNHLY, CDR2 FYNNEI. The CDR3 runs 14 residues. The full variable domain, its missing parts supplied by reference TRBV2 and TRBJ1-5, is EPEVTQTPSHQVTQMGQEVILRCVPISNHLYFYWYRQILGQKVEFLVSFYNNEISEKSEIFDDQFSVERPDGSNFTLKIRSTKLEDSAMYFCASSIGAGNQPQHFGDGTRLSIL.

This chain uses TRBV10-1 with TRBJ2-7, with 8 bases matching TRBD1. From germline, CDR1 is WNHNN and CDR2 SYGVQD (reference sequence). The CDR3 covers 15 residues. J gave up 7 bases and V 6 bases, and 14 bases lay outside the gene matches. The CDR3: CASSPGQANLREQYF. The CDR3 nucleotides read TGCGCCAGCAGCCCGGGACAGGCTAACCTACGGGAGCAGTACTTC.

In this sample, this clone turned up once. J is TRBJ1-2 and V is TRBV21-1; TRBD1, the table's D call, was not compared with the DNA. TRBV21-1 is noted as a pseudogene. CDR3 size: 12 residues. The CDR3 loop reads CASSIGQDGYTF. The CDR3 nucleotides read TGTGCCAGCAGTATTGGACAGGATGGCTACACCTTC.

The chain combines TRBV14 with TRBJ1-2, with D possibly matching TRBD1 (6 bases). With 0 bases removed from V and 5 bases from J, the gap between germline ends came to 7 bases. The CDR3 has 13 residues. Germline lookup yields CDR1 SGHDN and CDR2 FVKESK. The CDR3 protein is CASSQDQGYGYTF. CDR3 DNA: TGTGCCAGCAGCCAAGATCAGGGGTATGGCTACACCTTC.

The gene calls are TRBV5-1 and TRBJ2-2; D perhaps matches TRBD1 (6 bases). The V and J ends lost 4 bases and 4 bases respectively, with 11 bases between them. Germline CDR1 is SGHRS and CDR2 is YFSETQ. The CDR3 extends over 14 amino acids. This CDR3 is CASSPGTTTGELFF. The CDR3 nucleotides read TGCGCCAGCAGCCCCGGGACAACCACCGGGGAGCTGTTTTTT.

The CDR3 nucleotides read TGTGCCAGCAGCTTAGGCCCAGCGGGGGGTCAAGAGACCCAGTACTTC. Its protein product is CASSLGPAGGQETQYF. V is TRBV13 and J is TRBJ2-5; 9 bases agree with TRBD2. The CDR3 runs to 16 residues. Germline values: CDR1 PRHDT, CDR2 FYEKMQ (reference sequence). V lost 0 bases to trimming and J lost 2 bases; unmatched junction nucleotides: 4.

The J gene is TRBJ2-1, the V gene TRBV7-2, with D maybe TRBD2 (5 bases). Germline loops: CDR1 SGHTA, CDR2 FQGNSA. V was shortened by 2 bases and J by 7 bases, with 6 bases between the two germline ends. This CDR3 is built from 12 residues. This CDR3 reads CASSLWRNEQFF. The CDR3 bases are TGTGCCAGCAGCTTATGGAGGAATGAGCAGTTCTTC.

The gene calls are TRBV19 and TRBJ1-1; D call uncertain. The CDR3 spans 13 residues. Germline CDR1 LNHDA, CDR2 SQIVND (reference sequence). Trimming took off 10 bases at V and 1 base at J, with 13 bases between the two ends. The DNA for the CDR3 is TGTGCCACAAAAACAGATACGAACACTGAAGCTTTCTTT. Protein: CATKTDTNTEAFF.

The CDR3 bases are TGTGCCAGCAGTTCGGGTACAGATACGCAGTATTTT. This encodes CASSSGTDTQYF. The chain links TRBV12-3 or TRBV12-4 to TRBJ2-3; no clear D. The CDR3 covers 12 residues. Trimming took off 4 bases at V and 3 bases at J, with 5 bases between the two ends.

This clone was recorded many times. This rearrangement joins TRBV28 to TRBJ2-5; D unclear. V lost 6 bases and J lost 3, with 14 bases in between. This CDR3 has 14 residues. Germline V gene sequence: CDR1 MDHEN, CDR2 SYDVKM. The CDR3 reads CASSSWSDEETQYF. The CDR3 DNA is TGTGCCAGCAGCTCCTGGAGCGACGAAGAGACCCAGTACTTC. The whole variable domain, filled in from reference TRBV28 and TRBJ2-5, reads DVKVTQSSRYLVKRTGEKVFLECVQDMDHENMFWYRQDPGLGLRLIYFSYDVKMKEKGDIPEGYSVSREKKERFSLILESASTNQTSMYLCASSSWSDEETQYFGPGTRLLVL.

The chain recombines TRBV2 with TRBJ1-5; D is possibly TRBD1 (5 bases). The CDR3 is made up of 15 amino acids. Trimming took off 8 bases at V and 5 bases at J, with 19 bases between the two ends. Germline V CDR1 and CDR2: SNHLY, FYNNEI. CDR3 loop: CASRLGGARYQPQHF. The DNA of the CDR3 is TGTGCCAGCCGCCTGGGAGGGGCGAGGTATCAGCCCCAGCATTTT.

This chain joins TRBV15 and TRBJ1-4; 8 bases line up with TRBD1. The CDR3 loop spans 18 amino acids. Trimming cost V 5 bases and J 1 base; bases outside gene matches: 12. Germline assignment: CDR1 LNHNV and CDR2 YYDKDF (reference sequence). The CDR3 here is CATSGPGTGGITNEKLFF. CDR3 DNA: TGTGCCACCAGCGGCCCCGGGACAGGAGGAATAACTAATGAAAAACTGTTTTTT.

The rearrangement links TRBV19 to TRBJ1-2, with D tentatively TRBD1 (6 bases). Germline V lookup: CDR1 LNHDA, CDR2 SQIVND (reference sequence). This CDR3 is built from 14 residues. V was clipped by 4 bases and J by 2 bases, with 11 bases between them. The CDR3 DNA follows: TGTGCCAGTAGTAGGATTGGGGGCAACTATGGCTACACCTTC. Encoded protein: CASSRIGGNYGYTF.

The V call is TRBV7-8, the J call TRBJ1-2, with TRBD1 matching over 7 bases. V was pared by 5 bases and J by 6 bases, with 9 bases of the junction left unmatched. Germline V CDR1 and CDR2: SGHVS, FQNEAQ. This CDR3 is 14 amino acids long. This CDR3 is CASSPNWDRNGYTF. The CDR3 coding sequence is TGTGCCAGCAGCCCAAATTGGGACAGAAATGGCTACACCTTC. Filled out from reference TRBV7-8 and TRBJ1-2, the complete variable domain reads GAGVSQSPRYKVAKRGQDVALRCDPISGHVSLFWYQQALGQGPEFLTYFQNEAQLDKSGLPSDRFFAERPEGSVSTLKIQRTQQEDSAVYLCASSPNWDRNGYTFGSGTRLTVV.

This sequence joins TRBV27 and TRBJ2-1; TRBD2 agrees at 8 bases. With 3 bases clipped from V and 9 bases from J, the junction kept 13 bases outside the gene matches. Germline-derived CDR1 and CDR2 are MNHEY and SMNVEV (reference sequence). CDR3 size: 16 residues. This CDR3 reads CASSFRQGDGRGEQFF. The CDR3, as DNA: TGTGCCAGCAGTTTTCGTCAAGGGGACGGGAGGGGTGAGCAGTTCTTC.

The rearrangement links TRBV25-1 to TRBJ1-1, with D unresolved. The CDR3 consists of 13 residues. V lost 5 bases to trimming and J lost 0 bases, with 7 bases between them. Germline-derived CDR1 and CDR2 are MGHDK and SYGVNS. The CDR3 loop reads CASSLAVNTEAFF. DNA for the CDR3: TGTGCCAGCAGTCTGGCGGTGAACACTGAAGCTTTCTTT.

The chain carries TRBV28 and TRBJ1-2; tentatively, D is TRBD1 (5 bases). Germline-derived CDR1 and CDR2 are MDHEN and SYDVKM. The CDR3 length is 13 residues. V was shortened by 6 bases and J by 6 bases, with 14 bases between the two germline ends. The CDR3 DNA reads as TGTGCCAGCAGGAGCCAGGGAAACGATGGCTACACCTTC. Its translation: CASRSQGNDGYTF.

The chain has TRBV7-2 and TRBJ2-5; D not certain. Trimming stripped 1 base from V and 5 bases from J, with 8 bases between. This CDR3 spans 13 amino acids. Germline-derived CDR1 and CDR2 are SGHTA and FQGNSA. CDR3 protein: CASSLDQAETQYF. The CDR3 DNA is TGTGCCAGCAGCTTAGATCAGGCGGAGACCCAGTACTTC. Supplemented by reference TRBV7-2 and TRBJ2-5, the full variable domain reads GAGVSQSPSNKVTEKGKDVELRCDPISGHTALYWYRQSLGQGLEFLIYFQGNSAPDKSGLPSDRFSAERTGGSVSTLTIQRTQQEDSAVYLCASSLDQAETQYFGPGTRLLVL.